This T cell receptor beta chain derives from a study of identical twins. General study points: Models underestimated TCR alpha sharing (out-of-frame) in monozygotic twins. Out-of-frame alpha sequences shared by twins showed excess low generation probability. Conclusions relied on cross-sectional statistical analysis, not following the same donors.

Template switching (which added a universal primer site) was used, and cDNA carried unique molecular identifiers. One entry per CDR3 protein, called by TCRdb with MiXCR from the 5' RACE reads. Here the sample spans around 220,000 distinct CDR3 sequences, about 10% being singletons. On this clonotype itself: Its antigen is unknown.

The origin of this receptor is a man between 50 and 59 years old in good health. Material: memory T cells sorted from blood.

CDR3 sequence (DNA): TGTGCCAGCAGCCAGGCAACAGGGGGACCTTACCAAGAGACCCAGTACTTC. This sequence encodes CASSQATGGPYQETQYF. This chain uses TRBV4-2 with TRBJ2-5; 8 positions match TRBD1. Germline V gene data show CDR1 as LGHNA and CDR2 as YNFKEQ. The V and J ends lost 3 bases and 0 bases, in that order; junction bases with no gene match: 9. The CDR3 loop spans 17 amino acids.